This T cell receptor beta chain appears in the sequencing data of a study of patients and donors after allogeneic stem cell transplantation. The table lists this clonotype with a few counts. TCRdb reprocessed the RT-PCR reads via MiXCR and lists one record per CDR3 protein. The table lists 150,000 to 200,000 distinct CDR3 sequences, roughly 24% of them singletons. The CDR3 consists of 15 residues. V shed 0 bases, J shed 2 bases, and the junction held 0 bases outside the gene matches. CDR1 and CDR2 from the germline V gene are SGHTA and FQGTGA. Input material: blood, either unsorted or a sorted T cell fraction (not recorded which). The sequence was obtained from a human donor who was either an allogeneic HSCT recipient or a stem cell or donor lymphocyte infusion donor (not recorded which). It is not recorded whose cells these are; they may come from a transplant donor. This rearrangement joins TRBV7-3 to TRBJ1-5, with 8 positions matching TRBD1. CDR3 in amino acids: CASSLTGQGNQPQHF. CDR3 nucleotides: TGTGCCAGCAGCTTAACGGGACAGGGCAATCAGCCCCAGCATTTT.